This TCR beta chain appears in the sequencing data of a study of blood T cells in healthy people across ages. Using a J-beta primer mix together with a sample-barcoded 5' primer, a second PCR was run for roughly 6 to 11 cycles. MiXCR, applied by TCRdb to the 5' RACE reads, yields one record per CDR3 protein. The profile shows roughly 2 million distinct CDR3 sequences, about 50% of them singletons. In germline, CDR1 is MNHEY, CDR2 SVGEGT. The V and J ends lost 7 bases and 4 bases, in that order; junction bases with no gene match: 5. The CDR3 is made up of 14 amino acids. What was sequenced was blood. The chain combines TRBV6-2 or TRBV6-3 with TRBJ2-3; 10 bases agree with TRBD2. This TCR was sampled from a woman in her thirties or forties in good health. This CDR3 reads CASTTSGAADTQYF. DNA for the CDR3: TGTGCCAGCACCACTAGCGGGGCAGCAGATACGCAGTATTTT.